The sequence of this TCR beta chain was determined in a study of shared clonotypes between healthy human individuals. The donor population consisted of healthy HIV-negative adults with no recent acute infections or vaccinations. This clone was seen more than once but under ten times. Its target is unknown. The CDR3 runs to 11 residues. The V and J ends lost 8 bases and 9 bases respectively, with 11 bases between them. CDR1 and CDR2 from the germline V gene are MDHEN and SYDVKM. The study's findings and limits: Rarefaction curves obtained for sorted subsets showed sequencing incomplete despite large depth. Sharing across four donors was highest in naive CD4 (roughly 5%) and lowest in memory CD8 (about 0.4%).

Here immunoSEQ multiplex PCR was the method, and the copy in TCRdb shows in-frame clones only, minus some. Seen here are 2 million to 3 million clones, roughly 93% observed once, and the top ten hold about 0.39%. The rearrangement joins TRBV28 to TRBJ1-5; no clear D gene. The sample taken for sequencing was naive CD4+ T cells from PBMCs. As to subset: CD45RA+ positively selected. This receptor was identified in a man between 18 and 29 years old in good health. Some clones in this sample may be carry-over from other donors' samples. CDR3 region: CASGLRSPQHF. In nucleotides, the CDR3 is TGTGCCAGCGGGCTGAGGTCGCCCCAGCATTTT.